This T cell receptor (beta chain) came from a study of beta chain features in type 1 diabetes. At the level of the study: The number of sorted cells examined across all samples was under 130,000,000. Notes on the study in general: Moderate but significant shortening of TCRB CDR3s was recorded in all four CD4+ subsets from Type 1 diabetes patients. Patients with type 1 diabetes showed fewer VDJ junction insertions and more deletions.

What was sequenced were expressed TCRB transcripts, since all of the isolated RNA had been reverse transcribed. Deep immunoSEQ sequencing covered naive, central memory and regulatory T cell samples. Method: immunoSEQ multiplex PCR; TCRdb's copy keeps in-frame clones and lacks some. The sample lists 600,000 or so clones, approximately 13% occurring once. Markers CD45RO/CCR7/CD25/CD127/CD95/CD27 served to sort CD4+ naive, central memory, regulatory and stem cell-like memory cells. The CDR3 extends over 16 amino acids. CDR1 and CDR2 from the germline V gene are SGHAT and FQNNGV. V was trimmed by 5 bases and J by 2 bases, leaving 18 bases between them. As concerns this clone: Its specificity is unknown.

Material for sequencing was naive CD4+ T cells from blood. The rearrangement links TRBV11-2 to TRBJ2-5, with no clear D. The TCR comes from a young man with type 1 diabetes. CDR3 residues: CASSVGGRTRQETQYF. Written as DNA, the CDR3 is TGTGCCAGCAGCGTGGGCGGACGTACCCGACAAGAGACCCAGTACTTC.